The next 30 T cell receptor beta chains were all read from a single sample in a study of cytomegalovirus exposure and HLA in healthy donors. The PCR contained 60 Vbeta and 13 Jbeta primers. Here immunoSEQ multiplex PCR was the method, and the copy in TCRdb shows in-frame clones only, minus some. Of over 200,000 clones in the sample, around 89% are singletons; the top ten hold more than 0.8%. Input material: PBMCs. These receptors all come from a young woman in good health and CMV-seronegative.

The CDR3 reads CASSLSGRAGPNYGYTF. CDR3 in DNA: TGTGCCAGCAGTTTATCAGGGAGGGCAGGCCCCAACTATGGCTACACCTTC. The rearrangement joins TRBV27 to TRBJ1-2; D uncertain. This CDR3 spans 17 amino acids. CDR1 is MNHEY, CDR2 SMNVEV, per germline (reference sequence). V was cut by 0 bases and J by 2 bases, with 16 bases left in between.

This clone was counted between two and nine times. This chain uses TRBV5-8 with TRBJ2-7, with 8 bases identical to TRBD1. This CDR3 has 17 residues. CDR1 is SGHTS and CDR2 is YDEGEE in the germline V gene. V gave up 5 bases and J gave up 0 bases; unmatched junction bases: 13. DNA for the CDR3: TGTGCCAGCAGGCTCGCCTTCCGGACAGGGTTCTCCTACGAGCAGTACTTC. Protein: CASRLAFRTGFSYEQYF.

The V call is TRBV19, the J call TRBJ1-1, with 7 bases fitting TRBD1. V shed 5 bases, J shed 7 bases, and the junction held 7 bases outside the gene matches. Looked up from germline, CDR1 is LNHDA and CDR2 is SQIVND (reference sequence). CDR3 length equals 13 residues. The CDR3, as DNA: TGTGCCAGTAGTCCGGCGACAGGGCTTGAAGCTTTCTTT. It yields the protein CASSPATGLEAFF.

The chain couples TRBV7-9 to TRBJ2-7; D unresolved. The V and J ends lost 5 bases and 6 bases respectively, with 8 bases between them. Germline CDR1 reads SEHNR; CDR2 reads FQNEAQ (reference sequence). The CDR3 runs to 11 residues. The CDR3 DNA is TGTGCCAGCAGCCCTGGCCCCGAGCAGTACTTC. Protein sequence: CASSPGPEQYF. Full variable domain (outside the CDR3, taken from reference TRBV7-9 and TRBJ2-7): DTGVSQNPRHKITKRGQNVTFRCDPISEHNRLYWYRQTLGQGPEFLTYFQNEAQLEKSRLLSDRFSAERPKGSFSTLEIQRTEQGDSAMYLCASSPGPEQYFGPGTRLTVT.

The chain is built from TRBV15 and TRBJ2-7; D perhaps matches TRBD1 (6 bases). Between the trimmed V and J ends, which lost 2 bases and 3 bases, there was a span of 8 bases. This CDR3 has 13 amino acids. Germline lookup yields CDR1 LNHNV and CDR2 YYDKDF (reference sequence). Here the CDR3 reads CATSRIQGYEQYF. For the CDR3, the DNA is TGTGCCACCAGCAGAATACAGGGCTACGAGCAGTACTTC.

V gene TRBV5-6 combines with J gene TRBJ1-1, with TRBD1 identical over 7 bases. The V segment lost 5 bases and the J segment 4 bases; nucleotides outside the gene matches: 11. CDR3 length: 15 residues. Germline CDR1 is SGHDT and CDR2 is YYEEEE. The CDR3 DNA is TGTGCCAGCAGGTCCGAAGGGGGCTACGGCACTGAAGCTTTCTTT. Translating gives CASRSEGGYGTEAFF.

V usage is TRBV29-1 and J usage is TRBJ2-1; 7 positions agree with TRBD2. The CDR3 totals 13 residues. The ends lost 7 bases at V and 3 bases at J; junction bases unmatched: 6. Per germline, CDR1 SQVTM and CDR2 ANQGSEA. CDR3 residues: CSGTGGNYNEQFF. The CDR3 nucleotides read TGCAGCGGTACGGGGGGAAACTACAATGAGCAGTTCTTC.

This clone showed up just once. This chain connects TRBV4-3 to TRBJ2-1; TRBD1 might be the D (5 bases). V was pared by 4 bases and J by 4 bases, with 17 bases between. This CDR3 is built from 16 residues. Germline CDR1 and CDR2: LGHNA and YSLEER. CDR3 loop: CASSRAPGSRYNEQFF. The CDR3 nucleotides read TGCGCCAGCAGCCGAGCCCCAGGGTCCCGATACAATGAGCAGTTCTTC.

This clone was seen more than once but under ten times. The chain joins TRBV4-3 to TRBJ2-7; 8 bases fit TRBD1. V gave up 5 bases and J gave up 3 bases; unmatched junction bases: 6. CDR3 length equals 14 residues. The V gene's germline CDR1 is LGHNA and CDR2 YSLEER. CDR3 DNA: TGCGCCAGCAGCAAGGCGACAGGGGACTACGAGCAGTACTTC. It encodes CASSKATGDYEQYF.

V usage is TRBV25-1 and J usage is TRBJ2-7; the match to TRBD1 covers 9 bases. The CDR3 contains 14 residues. V gave up 7 bases and J gave up 2 bases; unmatched junction bases: 6. CDR1 and CDR2 (germline): MGHDK, SYGVNS. This chain's CDR3 is CASTWTGATYEQYF. The DNA for the CDR3 is TGTGCCAGCACCTGGACAGGGGCGACCTACGAGCAGTACTTC.

The chain employs TRBV5-1 and TRBJ2-3, with a tentative D call TRBD1 (5 bases). Trimming stripped 4 bases from V and 5 bases from J, with 14 bases between. The CDR3 is 14 residues long. Germline V gene sequence: CDR1 SGHRS, CDR2 YFSETQ. This CDR3 is CASSQTNTGDTQYF. The CDR3 DNA sequence: TGCGCCAGCAGCCAGACAAACACAGGAGATACGCAGTATTTT.

The CDR3 loop is CASSQFEISGSPSNEQFF. CDR3 coding DNA: TGTGCCAGCAGCCAGTTTGAGATTAGCGGGAGCCCAAGCAATGAGCAGTTCTTC. The rearrangement joins TRBV4-2 to TRBJ2-1, with 9 nucleotides matching TRBD2. Germline V CDR1 and CDR2: LGHNA, YNFKEQ. V lost 3 bases and J lost 6; bases outside the gene matches: 15. The CDR3 contains 18 residues.

The chain carries TRBV11-2 and TRBJ2-5; possibly TRBD2 for D (5 bases). This CDR3 spans 15 amino acids. Germline assignment: CDR1 SGHAT and CDR2 FQNNGV. The V and J ends lost 2 bases and 4 bases respectively, with 14 bases between them. The CDR3 reads CASSLIGSQRETQYF. As DNA, the CDR3 is TGTGCCAGCAGCTTAATAGGGAGTCAGAGAGAGACCCAGTACTTC.

The rearrangement joins TRBV7-9 to TRBJ2-1, with TRBD2 matching 11 bases. The germline V gene has CDR1 SEHNR and CDR2 FQNEAQ (reference sequence). Germline trimming cut 5 bases from V and 8 bases from J; bases unmatched to any gene: 8. CDR3 length equals 15 residues. DNA of the CDR3: TGTGCCAGCAGCCCAATAGCGGGGGGGCCCGATGAGCAGTTCTTC. Its translation: CASSPIAGGPDEQFF.

This clone was seen only once. This chain's CDR3 is CASSLLASGGSVAKNIQYF. Here the CDR3 DNA reads TGTGCCAGCAGCTTATTGGCTAGCGGGGGGTCTGTAGCCAAAAACATTCAGTACTTC. The chain has TRBV7-2 and TRBJ2-4; 11 bases are shared with TRBD2. The germline CDR1 and CDR2 sequences are SGHTA and FQGNSA. The V gene end was trimmed by 2 bases and the J gene end by 0 bases; junction bases not matched to a gene: 9. The CDR3 loop spans 19 amino acids.

V usage is TRBV7-9 and J usage is TRBJ1-4; the D is unclear. Trimming cost V 4 bases and J 4 bases, with 4 bases left between them. CDR1 and CDR2 (germline): SEHNR, FQNEAQ (reference sequence). The CDR3 is made up of 12 amino acids. In DNA, the CDR3 is TGTGCCAGCAGCTGGAGTAATGAAAAACTGTTTTTT. It yields the protein CASSWSNEKLFF.

The rearrangement links TRBV9 to TRBJ2-5, with D perhaps matching TRBD2 (7 bases). This CDR3 comprises 14 residues. Germline V CDR1 and CDR2: SGDLS, YYNGEE. The ends were cut back, 1 base at V and 5 bases at J, with 12 bases in the middle. For the CDR3, the DNA is TGTGCCAGCAGCGTATTAGGGGGGGTCGAGACCCAGTACTTC. Protein sequence: CASSVLGGVETQYF.

The rearrangement joins TRBV5-6 to TRBJ2-5; D is possibly TRBD1 (8 bases). The DNA end lines up better with TRBJ2-7; the J call may be wrong. This CDR3 contains 16 residues. The germline V gene encodes CDR1 SGHDT and CDR2 YYEEEE. In nucleotides, the CDR3 is TGTGCCAGCAGCTTGGGAAATTACAGGGGGGGCTACGAGCAGTACTTC. Protein sequence: CASSLGNYRGGYEQYF.

The V call is TRBV6-5, the J call TRBJ1-4, with 12 bases identical to TRBD1. The CDR3 length is 14 residues. V lost 5 bases, J lost 8 bases, and 3 bases stayed unmatched. Germline V gene data show CDR1 as MNHEY and CDR2 as SVGAGI. The CDR3 DNA sequence: TGTGCCAGCAGTGGGGACAGGGGGCTAGAAAAACTGTTTTTT. This gives the protein CASSGDRGLEKLFF.

The chain combines TRBV19 with TRBJ2-5, with 13 bases matching TRBD2. Trimming took 9 bases from V and 4 from J; bases not matched to a gene: 14. CDR1 is LNHDA, CDR2 SQIVND, per germline (reference sequence). There are 17 residues in the CDR3. The CDR3 DNA is TGTGCCAGCCGACAGGGGACTAGCGGGAATTTAGGAGAGACCCAGTACTTC. This gives the protein CASRQGTSGNLGETQYF.

A remark on this clone: A junction end diverges from the germline sequence, so it may reflect a read error. Different DNA sequences within this sample yield the same CDR3. The chain is built from TRBV6-1 and TRBJ1-1; D is perhaps TRBD1 (5 bases). From germline, CDR1 is MNHNS and CDR2 SASEGT. The length of the CDR3 is 14 residues. In DNA, the CDR3 is TGTGCCACCAGTGTGACAGATATGAACACTGAAGCTTTCTTT. Its translation is CATSVTDMNTEAFF.

This chain uses TRBV6-5 with TRBJ2-1; possibly TRBD2 for D (5 bases). This CDR3 has 14 residues. CDR1 and CDR2 from the germline V gene are MNHEY and SVGAGI. V was clipped by 3 bases and J by 4 bases, with 10 bases between them. The CDR3 bases are TGTGCCAGCAGTTATATTGAGGGATACAATGAGCAGTTCTTC. Amino acids: CASSYIEGYNEQFF.

A single count supports this clone. The CDR3, as DNA: TGTGCCAGCAGCGCACTCGGGACAGGGACCGAGCAGTACTTC. Amino acid sequence: CASSALGTGTEQYF. The chain uses TRBV7-7 and TRBJ2-7, with TRBD1 identical over 9 bases. The germline gives CDR1 SSHAT, CDR2 FNYEAQ (reference sequence). Trimming cost V 5 bases and J 6 bases; bases outside gene matches: 8. CDR3 length: 14 amino acids.

This chain uses TRBV18 with TRBJ1-1; the D is unclear. Germline loops: CDR1 KGHSH, CDR2 LQKENI. V shed 2 bases and J shed 4 bases, with 11 bases lying between them. This CDR3 is 14 amino acids long. This CDR3 reads CASSPTGEVTEAFF. The CDR3 bases are TGTGCCAGCTCACCAACCGGCGAGGTCACTGAAGCTTTCTTT.

The V gene is TRBV5-6, the J gene TRBJ2-7, with 8 bases identical to TRBD2. Losses at the gene ends were 4 bases for V and 3 bases for J; bases not matched to a gene: 6. Per the germline V gene, CDR1 is SGHDT and CDR2 is YYEEEE. CDR3 size: 14 residues. The CDR3 coding sequence is TGTGCCAGCAGCCCACTAGCGGATAACTACGAGCAGTACTTC. This sequence encodes CASSPLADNYEQYF.

The chain has TRBV18 and TRBJ2-1; 9 positions match TRBD2. Trimming took 4 bases from V and 6 from J; bases not matched to a gene: 10. Germline values: CDR1 KGHSH, CDR2 LQKENI. This CDR3 has 16 amino acids. CDR3 DNA: TGTGCCAGCTCACAGCCGGGACTAGCTGTCGGCAATGAGCAGTTCTTC. Protein sequence: CASSQPGLAVGNEQFF.

This clone appeared once. The rearrangement uses TRBV7-2 and TRBJ1-1, with D hard to call. Germline CDR1 SGHTA, CDR2 FQGNSA. Trimming cost V 3 bases and J 2 bases, with 16 bases left between them. The CDR3 is made up of 16 amino acids. CDR3 DNA: TGTGCCAGCAGCTTTCGGCCAACCTGGAGAAACACTGAAGCTTTCTTT. Protein: CASSFRPTWRNTEAFF.

Remarks on this clone: Other DNA sequences within the sample encode an identical CDR3. The chain recombines TRBV6-5 with TRBJ1-5; no clear D gene. The germline CDR1 and CDR2 sequences are MNHEY and SVGAGI. The CDR3 length is 13 residues. Trimming removed 6 bases from V and 7 bases from J, with 13 bases in between. CDR3 sequence reads: CASSYGLGQPQHF. The CDR3 DNA is TGTGCCAGCAGCTACGGACTTGGGCAGCCCCAGCATTTT.

The chain recombines TRBV2 with TRBJ1-6, with 8 bases fitting TRBD1. CDR3 size: 13 residues. V was clipped by 7 bases and J by 9 bases; unmatched bases: 5. Germline lookup yields CDR1 SNHLY and CDR2 FYNNEI. CDR3 nucleotide sequence: TGTGCCAGCAAGGGACAGGAAATTTCACCCCTCCACTTT. It yields the protein CASKGQEISPLHF.

The chain is built from TRBV4-3 and TRBJ2-7; a weak D match, TRBD2 (5 bases). Trimming shortened V by 0 bases and J by 4 bases, and 13 bases separated the two germline ends. This CDR3 has 15 amino acids. Germline CDR1 reads LGHNA; CDR2 reads YSLEER. DNA of the CDR3: TGCGCCAGCAGCCAAGATAATGGGAGAATATACGAGCAGTACTTC. This codes for CASSQDNGRIYEQYF.